The 20 T cell receptor beta chains listed next were all sequenced from one sample in a study of blood T cell repertoires in COVID-19. Using immunoSEQ multiplex PCR, the repertoire was profiled, and TCRdb retains in-frame clones only, with some absent. In the table there are some 160,000 clones, roughly three quarters of which are singletons. The specimen sequenced was peripheral blood. The receptor source for this set is a man in his sixties with acute or convalescent COVID-19.

The chain recombines TRBV5-1 with TRBJ2-1; TRBD2 aligns across 10 bases. Germline V gene data show CDR1 as SGHRS and CDR2 as YFSETQ. This CDR3 region has 15 residues. J gave up 3 bases and V 4 bases, and 4 bases lay outside the gene matches. CDR3 amino acids: CASSLTSGDYNEQFF. CDR3 in DNA: TGCGCCAGCAGCCTCACTAGCGGGGACTACAATGAGCAGTTCTTC.

This chain links TRBV27 with TRBJ2-3; D gene unclear. The V gene lost 2 bases and the J gene lost 1 base, with 10 bases spanning the gap. Germline CDR1 and CDR2: MNHEY and SMNVEV (reference sequence). The CDR3 covers 15 residues. CDR3 DNA: TGTGCCAGCAGTTTAATAGTCACGGGCACAGATACGCAGTATTTT. The encoded protein is CASSLIVTGTDTQYF.

This clone was counted once. The chain recombines TRBV28 with TRBJ1-1, with D unclear. Germline CDR1 MDHEN, CDR2 SYDVKM. Trimming took off 3 bases at V and 3 bases at J, with 11 bases between the two ends. The CDR3 consists of 14 residues. In DNA, the CDR3 is TGTGCCAGCAGTTTCGGGGATAAGGACACTGAAGCTTTCTTT. It translates to CASSFGDKDTEAFF.

This clone was seen once. This sequence joins TRBV18 and TRBJ2-5; possible D gene TRBD1, 5 bases. Germline lookup yields CDR1 KGHSH and CDR2 LQKENI. Trimming took 3 bases from V and 5 from J, leaving 16 bases between them. This CDR3 spans 15 amino acids. The CDR3 sequence is CASSPLDTPYETQYF. Written as DNA, the CDR3 is TGTGCCAGCTCACCCCTGGACACACCGTACGAGACCCAGTACTTC.

Details on this clone: Sequence at one end of the junction differs from germline and may be a read error. J is TRBJ2-7 and V is TRBV5-1; D is perhaps TRBD2 (6 bases). Germline V gives CDR1 SGHRS, CDR2 YFSETQ. This CDR3 comprises 14 residues. Here the CDR3 reads CASSRTEGTYGQYF. In DNA, the CDR3 is TGCGCCAGCAGCCGGACGGAGGGGACCTACGGGCAGTACTTC.

J is TRBJ2-1 and V is TRBV7-3, with TRBD2 matching 7 bases. This CDR3 contains 15 residues. The V gene's germline CDR1 is SGHTA and CDR2 FQGTGA. Trimming removed 5 bases from V and 8 bases from J; junction bases left unmatched: 12. The CDR3 nucleotides read TGTGCCAGCAGCCCCGGGGTTGCGGGAGTCTATGAGCAGTTCTTC. Translating gives CASSPGVAGVYEQFF.

The chain has TRBV6-5 and TRBJ1-2; a weak D match, TRBD1 (6 bases). CDR3 length: 12 amino acids. Germline V CDR1 and CDR2: MNHEY, SVGAGI. V was trimmed by 5 bases and J by 4 bases, leaving 8 bases between them. The CDR3 DNA is TGTGCCAGCAGTCGGGGGGCCTATGGCTACACCTTC. Its protein is CASSRGAYGYTF.

The V and J genes are TRBV27 and TRBJ2-3, with TRBD2 matching 7 bases. The CDR3 totals 15 residues. CDR1 and CDR2 (germline): MNHEY, SMNVEV (reference sequence). The V gene end was trimmed by 6 bases and the J gene end by 2 bases; junction bases not matched to a gene: 8. The CDR3 loop is CASSKTSRLTDTQYF. CDR3 bases: TGTGCCAGCAGCAAGACTAGCCGGCTCACAGATACGCAGTATTTT.

The J gene is TRBJ2-7, the V gene TRBV15; 12 nucleotides align to TRBD1. Germline V CDR1 and CDR2: LNHNV, YYDKDF (reference sequence). The CDR3 length is 15 residues. After removal of 1 base from V and 5 bases from J, the junction contained 3 bases not matched to a gene. CDR3 bases: TGTGCCACCAGCAGAGGGGGGACAGGGGGCCACGAGCAGTACTTC. It translates to CATSRGGTGGHEQYF.

The chain couples TRBV7-7 to TRBJ2-5; 7 bases fit TRBD2. The CDR3 runs 15 residues. The ends lost 5 bases at V and 1 base at J; junction bases unmatched: 7. CDR1 and CDR2 from the germline V gene are SSHAT and FNYEAQ (reference sequence). The DNA for the CDR3 is TGTGCCAGCAGCCCGGCAACTAGCGTCCAAGAGACCCAGTACTTC. Its protein product is CASSPATSVQETQYF.

The chain couples TRBV27 to TRBJ1-1; a weak D match, TRBD1 (6 bases). The germline V gene has CDR1 MNHEY and CDR2 SMNVEV (reference sequence). The CDR3 spans 15 residues. V gave up 4 bases and J gave up 5 bases, with 17 bases separating them. The CDR3 region has the DNA TGTGCCAGCAGTTCCCCCGAACAGGGTGTGACTGAAGCTTTCTTT. Amino acids: CASSSPEQGVTEAFF.

The chain recombines TRBV6-7 with TRBJ2-1; 7 bases are shared with TRBD1. TRBV6-7 is filed as an ORF, its function uncertain. The CDR3 is 12 residues long. Trimming at V came to 0 bases and at J to 15 bases, leaving 5 bases not matched to a gene. The CDR3 spells CASSYSRRGLFF. The CDR3 DNA is TGTGCCAGCAGTTACTCGAGAAGGGGGCTGTTCTTC.

This clone was seen a handful of times. The V call is TRBV30, the J call TRBJ2-5, with 14 bases aligning to TRBD2. CDR3 length equals 17 residues. V lost 0 bases to trimming and J lost 4 bases; unmatched junction nucleotides: 7. CDR1 GTSNPN and CDR2 SVGIG come from the germline V gene (reference sequence). In DNA, the CDR3 is TGTGCCTGGAGTGTAGGGACTAGCGGGGGCGTGGGAGAGACCCAGTACTTC. Its protein product is CAWSVGTSGGVGETQYF.

This clone was recorded a few times. V and J are TRBV5-1 and TRBJ1-4; TRBD1 agrees at 8 bases. In germline, CDR1 is SGHRS, CDR2 YFSETQ. This CDR3 spans 14 amino acids. With V trimmed by 4 bases and J by 7 bases, 6 bases remained unmatched. The CDR3 region is CASSPDRDAEKLFF. The CDR3 bases are TGCGCCAGCAGCCCGGACAGGGACGCTGAAAAACTGTTTTTT.

The rearrangement links TRBV4-1 to TRBJ2-3, with D maybe TRBD2 (6 bases). V lost 0 bases and J lost 1, with 11 bases in between. Germline V CDR1 and CDR2: MGHRA, YSYEKL. This CDR3 is 16 amino acids long. The DNA for the CDR3 is TGCGCCAGCAGCCAAGATCTCCCTAGCGGCACAGATACGCAGTATTTT. It encodes CASSQDLPSGTDTQYF.

The chain couples TRBV19 to TRBJ2-7; maybe TRBD2 (6 bases). The CDR3 totals 16 residues. Germline values: CDR1 LNHDA, CDR2 SQIVND (reference sequence). The V end was cut by 2 bases, the J end by 4 bases, with 18 bases between. In nucleotides, the CDR3 is TGTGCCAGTAGTATAACTCTCTCCTCGGGAGTTTACGAGCAGTACTTC. Protein: CASSITLSSGVYEQYF.

This chain joins TRBV11-2 and TRBJ2-7; 7 nucleotides agree with TRBD2. CDR1 and CDR2 (germline): SGHAT, FQNNGV. Germline trimming cut 2 bases from V and 2 bases from J; bases unmatched to any gene: 6. The CDR3 contains 15 residues. Here the CDR3 DNA reads TGTGCCAGCAGCTTATCCCCTAGCGGTGCCTACGAGCAGTACTTC. Translation gives CASSLSPSGAYEQYF.

This clone was detected a few times. This sequence joins TRBV4-1 and TRBJ2-7, with TRBD1 matching 7 bases. CDR1 is MGHRA, CDR2 YSYEKL, per germline. The CDR3 sequence is 14 residues long. V gave up 4 bases and J gave up 3 bases; unmatched junction bases: 6. In nucleotides, the CDR3 is TGCGCCAGCAGCCCTTGGGACAGAAACTACGAGCAGTACTTC. Protein sequence: CASSPWDRNYEQYF.

The chain combines TRBV6-5 with TRBJ1-1; possibly TRBD1 for D (5 bases). V shed 7 bases and J shed 3 bases, with 12 bases lying between them. The CDR3 length is 13 residues. Germline CDR1 reads MNHEY; CDR2 reads SVGAGI. The CDR3 DNA follows: TGTGCCAGCACCTGGGGCGCATACACTGAAGCTTTCTTT. Amino acids: CASTWGAYTEAFF.

The chain combines TRBV7-2 with TRBJ2-3; 12 positions match TRBD2. With 0 bases clipped from V and 5 bases from J, the junction kept 0 bases outside the gene matches. CDR1 and CDR2 (germline): SGHTA, FQGNSA. This CDR3 is built from 15 residues. The CDR3 DNA reads as TGTGCCAGCAGCTTAGCGGGACTAGCGGGAGATACGCAGTATTTT. Translation gives CASSLAGLAGDTQYF.